These 14 T cell receptor beta chains share one sample of origin, sequenced in a study of CD8 T cells in ankylosing spondylitis. The study, taken as a whole, reports: Seemingly distinctive of ankylosing spondylitis blood was a TCR beta motif formed by eight highly homologous variants.

What these receptors recognize is not known. TCRdb re-analysed the 5' RACE reads in MiXCR, keeping a single row per CDR3 protein. The sample lists under 550,000 distinct CDR3 sequences, roughly a quarter occurring once. Source material: blood, either unsorted or a sorted T cell fraction (not recorded which). The receptors were gathered from a male donor with ankylosing spondylitis.

This clonotype was seen a handful of times. The V gene is TRBV3-1, the J gene TRBJ1-1; possibly TRBD1 for D (5 bases). Germline assignment: CDR1 LGHDT and CDR2 YNNKEL (reference sequence). Trimming pared 0 bases from V and 5 bases from J, leaving 7 bases between. The CDR3 sequence is 13 residues long. CDR3 amino acids: CASSQEWGTEAFF. CDR3 coding DNA: TGTGCCAGCAGCCAAGAATGGGGGACTGAAGCTTTCTTT.

This clonotype was recorded only once. The chain has TRBV12-3 or TRBV12-4 and TRBJ1-3; D gene unclear. The CDR3 consists of 15 residues. Trimming stripped 2 bases from V and 4 bases from J, with 12 bases between. CDR3 sequence reads: CASSLSRTGGNTIYF. The CDR3 nucleotides read TGTGCCAGCAGTTTATCCAGGACCGGGGGAAACACCATATATTTT.

In its sample, this clonotype was seen a few times. This chain uses TRBV7-6 with TRBJ2-3; the match to TRBD2 covers 12 bases. The CDR3 has 18 residues. The V and J ends lost 4 bases and 5 bases, in that order; junction bases with no gene match: 13. Germline V CDR1 and CDR2: SGHVS, FNYEAQ. The CDR3 DNA follows: TGTGCCAGCAGCTCCCCGACTAGCGGGAGATTACGGGGAGATACGCAGTATTTT. It specifies CASSSPTSGRLRGDTQYF.

This clonotype was seen ten or more times. The chain links TRBV3-1 to TRBJ2-1; 9 bases agree with TRBD2. The germline V gene encodes CDR1 LGHDT and CDR2 YNNKEL (reference sequence). This CDR3 comprises 18 residues. V trimming: 4 bases; J trimming: 0 bases; junction bases outside the gene matches: 10. CDR3 region: CASSRLAGGIDSYNEQFF. The DNA of the CDR3 is TGTGCCAGCAGCCGACTGGCGGGAGGGATTGACTCCTACAATGAGCAGTTCTTC.

This clonotype was seen a few times. The rearrangement uses TRBV11-2 and TRBJ1-5; 11 nucleotides align to TRBD1. The CDR3 contains 17 residues. Trimming took 5 bases from V and 0 from J; bases not matched to a gene: 6. Germline lookup yields CDR1 SGHAT and CDR2 FQNNGV. As DNA, the CDR3 is TGTGCCAGCAGCCGAGGGACAGGGGGGTATAGCAATCAGCCCCAGCATTTT. Its translation: CASSRGTGGYSNQPQHF.

V is TRBV20-1 and J is TRBJ2-3; D ambiguous. Germline V lookup: CDR1 DFQATT, CDR2 SNEGSKA (reference sequence). V lost 6 bases and J lost 7, with 20 bases in between. This CDR3 contains 14 residues. DNA of the CDR3: TGCAGTGCCCCCCACACCGGGTTGGGATATACGCAGTATTTT. Protein product: CSAPHTGLGYTQYF.

This chain uses TRBV19 with TRBJ2-2; possibly TRBD2 for D (5 bases). Germline values: CDR1 LNHDA, CDR2 SQIVND (reference sequence). The CDR3 is made up of 15 amino acids. Trimming pared 3 bases from V and 4 bases from J, leaving 12 bases between. The CDR3 here is CASSISLAGTGELFF. CDR3 nucleotides: TGTGCCAGTAGTATTTCGCTAGCTGGCACCGGGGAGCTGTTTTTT.

This clonotype has ten or more counts. The chain is built from TRBV20-1 and TRBJ2-3, with 8 bases that match TRBD2. CDR3 length: 13 amino acids. The V segment lost 6 bases and the J segment 2 bases; nucleotides outside the gene matches: 4. Germline V gene lookup returns CDR1 DFQATT and CDR2 SNEGSKA (reference sequence). The CDR3: CSAVAGNTDTQYF. The CDR3 DNA follows: TGCAGTGCCGTAGCGGGAAACACAGATACGCAGTATTTT.

This clonotype has ten or more counts. J is TRBJ2-3 and V is TRBV9; TRBD2 agrees at 7 bases. This CDR3 contains 15 residues. Germline CDR1 and CDR2: SGDLS and YYNGEE. The trim removed 3 bases at V and 0 bases at J, leaving 4 bases unmatched. In nucleotides, the CDR3 is TGTGCCAGCAGCGCTAGCGGCTCTAGCACAGATACGCAGTATTTT. It codes for CASSASGSSTDTQYF.

In this sample, this clonotype turned up a few times. The chain links TRBV5-6 to TRBJ2-3; TRBD2 matches 11 bases. Germline V gives CDR1 SGHDT, CDR2 YYEEEE. V lost 0 bases to trimming and J lost 4 bases; unmatched junction nucleotides: 4. The CDR3 extends over 16 amino acids. The CDR3 spells CASSLELAGAADTQYF. CDR3 coding DNA: TGTGCCAGCAGCTTGGAACTAGCGGGAGCGGCAGATACGCAGTATTTT. The full variable domain, with the rest looked up from reference TRBV5-6 and TRBJ2-3, is DAGVTQSPTHLIKTRGQQVTLRCSPKSGHDTVSWYQQALGQGPQFIFQYYEEEERQRGNFPDRFSGHQFPNYSSELNVNALLLGDSALYLCASSLELAGAADTQYFGPGTRLTVL.

In this sample, this clonotype turned up a few times. V usage is TRBV5-1 and J usage is TRBJ2-2; 7 nucleotides line up with TRBD1. In germline, CDR1 is SGHRS, CDR2 YFSETQ. J lost 5 bases, V lost 5 bases, and 6 bases had no gene match. The CDR3 contains 14 residues. In nucleotides, the CDR3 is TGCGCCAGCAGTTCCGGGACAGAGACCGGGGAGCTGTTTTTT. It codes for CASSSGTETGELFF.

V gene TRBV7-2 combines with J gene TRBJ2-1; D remains ambiguous. Deletions cut 4 bases from V and 5 bases from J, with 6 bases between. The CDR3 extends over 12 amino acids. Germline-derived CDR1 and CDR2 are SGHTA and FQGNSA. CDR3 DNA: TGTGCCAGCAGCTCCCCCAACAATGAGCAGTTCTTC. Protein: CASSSPNNEQFF.

Ten or more counts support this clonotype. The rearrangement uses TRBV5-5 and TRBJ2-5, with D hard to call. There are 14 residues in the CDR3. Trimming removed 2 bases from V and 2 bases from J, with 10 bases in between. Looked up from germline, CDR1 is SGHKS and CDR2 is YYEKEE (reference sequence). CDR3 in amino acids: CASSFVPEQETQYF. The CDR3 nucleotides read TGTGCCAGCAGCTTTGTGCCGGAACAAGAGACCCAGTACTTC.

The chain recombines TRBV4-2 with TRBJ2-2; D is perhaps TRBD1 or TRBD2 (7 bases each). Germline V gives CDR1 LGHNA, CDR2 YNFKEQ. V lost 3 bases and J lost 5, with 16 bases in between. This CDR3 spans 16 amino acids. The CDR3: CASSQDRQGGTGELFF. The DNA of the CDR3 is TGTGCCAGCAGCCAGGATCGACAGGGAGGGACCGGGGAGCTGTTTTTT.